This T cell receptor beta chain was found in a study of regulatory T cells in long-lasting Graves disease. According to the study, TCR beta libraries were built with iRepertoire HTBI primers and CDR3-region Arm-PCR. TCRdb reprocessed the multiplex PCR reads with MiXCR, giving one entry per CDR3 protein. This sample has about 660,000 distinct CDR3 sequences, with roughly 30% found just once. Overall study findings and caveats: Possibly, too few samples lowered accuracy. TRBV28, TRBJ1-2 and TRBJ2-5 were segments that persistent disease favored.

Points on this clonotype: Its specificity is not known.

Noted time point: persistent/refractory GD, antithyroid drugs over 5 years with positive TRAb. The authors made the TCR library using RNA they extracted from PBMCs. Graves' disease diagnosis followed American Thyroid Association guidelines. The CDR3 contains 15 residues. Germline V gene data show CDR1 as SGHTA and CDR2 as FQGTGA. Trimming pared 1 base from V and 3 bases from J, leaving 9 bases between. This receptor was taken from a female donor with Graves disease. The sample in question was peripheral blood mononuclear cells (PBMCs), obtained when the disease was refractory, from a patient treated with antithyroid drugs. This rearrangement joins TRBV7-3 to TRBJ2-2; D is possibly TRBD1 or TRBD2 (5 bases each). CDR3 in amino acids: CASSLILGDTGELFF. The CDR3 DNA reads as TGTGCCAGCAGCTTAATATTGGGGGACACCGGGGAGCTGTTTTTT.